Each of the 24 T cell receptor beta chains below was sequenced from the same sample in a study of shared clonotypes between healthy human individuals. Sequencing used immunoSEQ multiplex PCR; TCRdb keeps in-frame clones, though not all of them. The sample lists approximately 2.4 million clones, approximately 95% occurring once. The sample comprised naive CD4+ T cells sorted from blood. The subset denotes: CD45RA+ positively selected. The receptors here all came from a young man in good health.

This clone was seen a single time. The chain joins TRBV25-1 to TRBJ2-7; 16 nucleotides match TRBD2. CDR3 size: 18 residues. The germline CDR1 and CDR2 sequences are MGHDK and SYGVNS. V shed 7 bases, J shed 0 bases, and the junction held 9 bases outside the gene matches. For the CDR3, the DNA is TGTGCCAGCAATTCCGGGACTAGCGGGAGGGGTAGCTCCTACGAGCAGTACTTC. Its protein is CASNSGTSGRGSSYEQYF.

The genes are TRBV10-3 and TRBJ2-1, with 10 bases matching TRBD2. Germline trimming cut 2 bases from V and 5 bases from J; bases unmatched to any gene: 9. This CDR3 contains 17 residues. Germline-derived CDR1 and CDR2 are ENHRY and SYGVKD. The CDR3 nucleotides are TGTGCCATCAGTGAGCCTCCTCAGCGGGAGGGTAACAATGAGCAGTTCTTC. Its protein is CAISEPPQREGNNEQFF.

This rearrangement joins TRBV7-2 to TRBJ2-7, with D unclear. This CDR3 comprises 14 residues. CDR1 and CDR2 (germline): SGHTA, FQGNSA. The V end was cut by 5 bases, the J end by 3 bases, with 14 bases between. In DNA, the CDR3 is TGTGCCAGCAGCCCTGCGAGCCAGAACTACGAGCAGTACTTC. Protein product: CASSPASQNYEQYF.

This chain links TRBV7-8 with TRBJ2-2; D ambiguous. CDR1 SGHVS and CDR2 FQNEAQ come from the germline V gene. This CDR3 is built from 16 residues. The ends were cut back, 1 base at V and 1 base at J, with 10 bases in the middle. The CDR3 nucleotides are TGTGCCAGCAGCTTAGGGGTCGCAGGGAACACCGGGGAGCTGTTTTTT. This translates into CASSLGVAGNTGELFF.

This clone was recorded only once. J is TRBJ1-6 and V is TRBV7-8; tentative D call: TRBD1 (6 bases). The CDR3 has 15 amino acids. Germline CDR1 is SGHVS and CDR2 is FQNEAQ. Trimming took 6 bases from V and 5 from J, leaving 14 bases between them. CDR3 DNA sequence: TGTGCCAGCAGGAAGGGGGGGGCAGATAATTCACCCCTCCACTTT. It yields the protein CASRKGGADNSPLHF.

The chain couples TRBV6-6 to TRBJ1-2; no reliable D call. Germline V lookup: CDR1 MNHNY, CDR2 SVGAGI (reference sequence). The CDR3 loop spans 13 amino acids. V gave up 4 bases and J gave up 5 bases, with 11 bases separating them. CDR3 DNA sequence: TGTGCCAGCAGTTCCGGGGTAGGGTATGGCTACACCTTC. As protein: CASSSGVGYGYTF.

The chain has TRBV10-1 and TRBJ2-1, with 10 bases that match TRBD1. The V and J ends lost 6 bases and 7 bases, in that order; junction bases with no gene match: 3. The germline V gene encodes CDR1 WNHNN and CDR2 SYGVQD (reference sequence). This CDR3 spans 13 amino acids. CDR3 DNA sequence: TGCGCCAGCAGCAAGGACAGGGGGAATGAGCAGTTCTTC. Amino acid sequence: CASSKDRGNEQFF.

The chain links TRBV6-5 to TRBJ1-6, with 7 bases fitting TRBD1. CDR1 MNHEY and CDR2 SVGAGI come from the germline V gene. Trimming took 6 bases from V and 2 from J; bases not matched to a gene: 4. The CDR3 runs 15 residues. The CDR3 nucleotides read TGTGCCAGCAGGATCGGGACAGCCTATAATTCACCCCTCCACTTT. Translated: CASRIGTAYNSPLHF.

The chain has TRBV2 and TRBJ1-1; D is unclear. The germline V gene encodes CDR1 SNHLY and CDR2 FYNNEI. The CDR3 is made up of 15 amino acids. The V gene lost 7 bases and the J gene lost 4 bases, with 19 bases spanning the gap. The CDR3, as DNA: TGTGCCAGCATTCCTCGACCTGACGCGGGCACTGAAGCTTTCTTT. The encoded protein is CASIPRPDAGTEAFF. Based on the CDR3 plus reference TRBV2 and TRBJ1-1, the full variable domain is EPEVTQTPSHQVTQMGQEVILRCVPISNHLYFYWYRQILGQKVEFLVSFYNNEISEKSEIFDDQFSVERPDGSNFTLKIRSTKLEDSAMYFCASIPRPDAGTEAFFGQGTRLTVV.

CDR3 DNA: TGTGCCAGTAGTAAAAGGGGGCTGAGCTCCTACGAGCAGTACTTC. It translates to CASSKRGLSSYEQYF. The rearrangement uses TRBV19 and TRBJ2-7; 7 nucleotides agree with TRBD1. With V trimmed by 4 bases and J by 0 bases, 6 bases remained unmatched. This CDR3 contains 15 residues. From germline, CDR1 is LNHDA and CDR2 SQIVND (reference sequence).

The gene calls are TRBV2 and TRBJ2-4; no definite D call. The V end lost 7 bases, the J end lost 1 base, and 2 bases lay between the germline ends. This CDR3 is 11 amino acids long. The germline V gene encodes CDR1 SNHLY and CDR2 FYNNEI. Here the CDR3 reads CASIAKNIQYF. As DNA, the CDR3 is TGTGCCAGCATCGCCAAAAACATTCAGTACTTC.

The chain has TRBV18 and TRBJ1-5; TRBD1 is a possible D gene (5 bases). CDR1 KGHSH and CDR2 LQKENI come from the germline V gene. This CDR3 contains 13 residues. V lost 1 base to trimming and J lost 5 bases, with 6 bases between them. CDR3 coding DNA: TGTGCCAGCTCACCACGCAGGGATCAGCCCCAGCATTTT. Translated, it gives CASSPRRDQPQHF.

This chain links TRBV19 with TRBJ1-3, with a tentative D call TRBD1 (6 bases). Germline CDR1 and CDR2: LNHDA and SQIVND (reference sequence). V lost 10 bases and J lost 3, with 19 bases in between. The CDR3 covers 15 residues. The CDR3 loop is CATRTAALGGNTIYF. The CDR3 DNA sequence: TGTGCCACCAGGACAGCCGCTTTGGGTGGAAACACCATATATTTT.

The V and J genes are TRBV7-8 and TRBJ2-3; 7 bases are a match to TRBD1. Per germline, CDR1 SGHVS and CDR2 FQNEAQ. Trimming removed 5 bases from V and 3 bases from J; junction bases left unmatched: 11. This CDR3 is 16 amino acids long. CDR3 in DNA: TGTGCCAGCAGCATGTCGACAGGGTTGGTAACAGATACGCAGTATTTT. Its protein is CASSMSTGLVTDTQYF. The variable domain in full, with the rest retrieved from reference TRBV7-8 and TRBJ2-3, is GAGVSQSPRYKVAKRGQDVALRCDPISGHVSLFWYQQALGQGPEFLTYFQNEAQLDKSGLPSDRFFAERPEGSVSTLKIQRTQQEDSAVYLCASSMSTGLVTDTQYFGPGTRLTVL.

This chain links TRBV10-2 with TRBJ2-7, with TRBD2 matching 10 bases. After removal of 5 bases from V and 3 bases from J, the junction contained 4 bases not matched to a gene. The CDR3 extends over 14 amino acids. CDR1 is WSHSY, CDR2 SAAADI, per germline. The CDR3 is CASSPSGGLYEQYF. For the CDR3, the DNA is TGCGCCAGCAGTCCTAGCGGGGGCCTCTACGAGCAGTACTTC.

The chain combines TRBV7-3 with TRBJ2-7; 7 bases are a match to TRBD2. Germline V gives CDR1 SGHTA, CDR2 FQGTGA. This CDR3 is 12 amino acids long. The J segment lost 6 bases and the V segment lost 2 bases, leaving 1 base of the junction unmatched. The CDR3 nucleotides are TGTGCCAGCAGCTTATCGGGGGGCGAGCAGTACTTC. Residues: CASSLSGGEQYF.

As concerns this clone: At one boundary the junction diverges from the germline segment, which might be a read error. The chain carries TRBV7-2 and TRBJ2-3; 15 bases line up with TRBD2. The germline CDR1 and CDR2 sequences are SGHTA and FQGNSA. The CDR3 runs to 15 residues. The CDR3: CASSEGTSGRRNRDF. CDR3 coding DNA: TGTGCCAGCAGCGAAGGGACTAGCGGGAGGCGGAACCGGGATTTT.

The chain has TRBV7-2 and TRBJ2-3; D is uncertain. The germline V and J ends were trimmed by 4 bases and 2 bases, with 10 bases remaining between them. The CDR3 loop spans 14 amino acids. CDR1 SGHTA and CDR2 FQGNSA come from the germline V gene. CDR3 residues: CASSWSRPTDTQYF. DNA for the CDR3: TGTGCCAGCAGCTGGAGCAGACCCACAGATACGCAGTATTTT.

In DNA, the CDR3 is TGTGCCAGCAGGGCCTTGGTTAGTGAGCAGTTCTTC. Residues: CASRALVSEQFF. V and J are TRBV11-2 and TRBJ2-1; D not certain. Germline CDR1 and CDR2: SGHAT and FQNNGV. V lost 6 bases to trimming and J lost 9 bases, with 12 bases between them. This CDR3 region has 12 residues.

The count of this clone is one. CDR3 bases: TGCGCCAGCAGCCCCGACAGGGTGGCGACTGAAGCTTTCTTT. This encodes CASSPDRVATEAFF. The chain joins TRBV10-1 to TRBJ1-1; TRBD1 aligns across 7 bases. This CDR3 is 14 amino acids long. Germline values: CDR1 WNHNN, CDR2 SYGVQD (reference sequence). V shed 6 bases, J shed 5 bases, and the junction held 9 bases outside the gene matches.

The V and J genes are TRBV7-3 and TRBJ1-6; 7 bases line up with TRBD1. The CDR3 has 13 amino acids. The germline gives CDR1 SGHTA, CDR2 FQGTGA. With 5 bases clipped from V and 9 bases from J, the junction kept 4 bases outside the gene matches. CDR3 protein: CASSPRGPSPLHF. As DNA, the CDR3 is TGTGCCAGCAGCCCGAGGGGGCCTTCACCCCTCCACTTT.

This clone appeared a few times. This CDR3 is also generated by other DNA sequences in the sample. This chain uses TRBV2 with TRBJ1-5; the D is unclear. Looked up from germline, CDR1 is SNHLY and CDR2 is FYNNEI. This CDR3 is 14 amino acids long. V was pared by 3 bases and J by 2 bases, with 8 bases between. The chain's CDR3 is CASSEGWGNQPQHF. The CDR3 DNA sequence: TGTGCCAGCAGTGAGGGATGGGGCAATCAGCCCCAGCATTTT.

The J gene is TRBJ1-5, the V gene TRBV15; no reliable D call. CDR1 and CDR2 from the germline V gene are LNHNV and YYDKDF (reference sequence). The CDR3 is 15 residues long. V lost 1 base to trimming and J lost 1 base, with 8 bases between them. CDR3 in amino acids: CATSRAVSSNQPQHF. DNA of the CDR3: TGTGCCACCAGCAGAGCCGTCTCGAGCAATCAGCCCCAGCATTTT.

The chain combines TRBV30 with TRBJ2-7; 10 positions agree with TRBD2. With 0 bases clipped from V and 3 bases from J, the junction kept 8 bases outside the gene matches. Germline V lookup: CDR1 GTSNPN, CDR2 SVGIG (reference sequence). There are 16 residues in the CDR3. In DNA, the CDR3 is TGTGCCTGGAGTGTAACTAGGACTAGCGGCTTCTACGAGCAGTACTTC. Protein: CAWSVTRTSGFYEQYF.